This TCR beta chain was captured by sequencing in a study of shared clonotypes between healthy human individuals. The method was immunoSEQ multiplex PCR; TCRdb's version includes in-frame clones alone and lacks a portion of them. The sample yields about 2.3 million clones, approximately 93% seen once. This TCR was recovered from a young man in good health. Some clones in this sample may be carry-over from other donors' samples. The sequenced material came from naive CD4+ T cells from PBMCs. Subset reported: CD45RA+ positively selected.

The CDR3 DNA follows: TGTGCCAGCAGCGCCCTACATCCGGGACAGTCCTATGGCTACACCTTC. The encoded protein is CASSALHPGQSYGYTF. The V call is TRBV9, the J call TRBJ1-2; TRBD1 matches 7 bases. The CDR3 extends over 16 amino acids. Germline assignment: CDR1 SGDLS and CDR2 YYNGEE. Trimming cost V 3 bases and J 4 bases; bases outside gene matches: 12.